Shown below are 22 T cell receptor beta chains from a single sample sequenced in a study of blood T cell repertoires in COVID-19. The table came from immunoSEQ multiplex PCR; TCRdb's copy has only in-frame clones and leaves some out. Of roughly 220,000 clones listed, 75% to 85% were seen once; the top ten hold 7% to 10%. Sequences were obtained from peripheral blood. The source is a woman of 80 years or more with COVID-19, enrolled during active disease.

This clone was found many times. This sequence joins TRBV4-1 and TRBJ2-7, with 9 bases fitting TRBD1. The germline V gene encodes CDR1 MGHRA and CDR2 YSYEKL. V dropped 6 bases and J dropped 6; count of bases not matched to a gene: 9. There are 14 residues in the CDR3. CDR3: CASSGQDRGSEQYF. As DNA, the CDR3 is TGCGCCAGCAGTGGCCAGGACAGGGGATCCGAGCAGTACTTC.

The table lists this clone with a count of one. The chain combines TRBV5-1 with TRBJ1-1; TRBD1 is a possible D gene (6 bases). The V end lost 4 bases, the J end lost 6 bases, and 19 bases lay between the germline ends. Germline V gives CDR1 SGHRS, CDR2 YFSETQ. The CDR3 spans 15 residues. CDR3 in amino acids: CASSPVTGIVAEAFF. In nucleotides, the CDR3 is TGCGCCAGCAGCCCGGTTACAGGGATTGTGGCTGAAGCTTTCTTT.

This clone has more than one count but fewer than ten. This chain connects TRBV5-1 to TRBJ1-4; TRBD1 might be the D (6 bases). Germline V lookup: CDR1 SGHRS, CDR2 YFSETQ. V was clipped by 0 bases and J by 5 bases, with 8 bases between them. This CDR3 comprises 14 residues. The CDR3 reads CASSLERGNEKLFF. CDR3 bases: TGCGCCAGCAGCTTGGAGAGGGGGAATGAAAAACTGTTTTTT.

This chain links TRBV11-1 with TRBJ1-1, with D perhaps TRBD1 (6 bases). The length of the CDR3 is 14 residues. Trimming shortened V by 5 bases and J by 4 bases, and 14 bases separated the two germline ends. Per germline, CDR1 SGHAT and CDR2 FQDESV (reference sequence). The CDR3 DNA follows: TGTGCCAGCAGCCCGAACAGGGATAGCACTGAAGCTTTCTTT. Amino acids: CASSPNRDSTEAFF.

This clone has a handful of counts. The chain is built from TRBV7-9 and TRBJ1-4; a weak D match, TRBD1 (6 bases). Germline CDR1 is SEHNR and CDR2 is FQNEAQ (reference sequence). Trimming left V 1 base short and J 3 bases short, with 9 bases between. This CDR3 spans 15 amino acids. CDR3 bases: TGTGCCAGCAGCTTAGGAGGGGGGGCTAATGAAAAACTGTTTTTT. Protein sequence: CASSLGGGANEKLFF.

The chain joins TRBV18 to TRBJ1-5; D remains unclear. V was shortened by 1 base and J by 1 base, with 11 bases between the two germline ends. The length of the CDR3 is 16 residues. Germline lookup yields CDR1 KGHSH and CDR2 LQKENI. The CDR3 is CASSPLRIGSNQPQHF. In DNA form, the CDR3 reads TGTGCCAGCTCACCACTGCGGATCGGGAGCAATCAGCCCCAGCATTTT.

This clone was observed a single time. V and J are TRBV24-1 and TRBJ2-2; 7 bases match TRBD1. The CDR3 loop spans 14 amino acids. V shed 7 bases, J shed 6 bases, and the junction held 7 bases outside the gene matches. The germline CDR1 and CDR2 sequences are KGHDR and SFDVKD. For the CDR3, the DNA is TGTGCCACCAGAGATGGGCAGGGGGCCGGGGAGCTGTTTTTT. This gives the protein CATRDGQGAGELFF.

The chain recombines TRBV5-1 with TRBJ2-4; the D gene is possibly TRBD2 (6 bases). The germline V gene encodes CDR1 SGHRS and CDR2 YFSETQ. The CDR3 totals 14 residues. Trimming removed 3 bases at V and 9 bases at J, with 16 bases between. Here the CDR3 DNA reads TGCGCCAGCAGCTCTGGGACTCTGGGGGGCATTCAGTACTTC. As protein: CASSSGTLGGIQYF. Using reference TRBV5-1 and TRBJ2-4 for the parts outside the CDR3, the full variable domain is KAGVTQTPRYLIKTRGQQVTLSCSPISGHRSVSWYQQTPGQGLQFLFEYFSETQRNKGNFPGRFSGRQFSNSRSEMNVSTLELGDSALYLCASSSGTLGGIQYFGAGTRLSVL.

The V gene is TRBV6-2 or TRBV6-3, the J gene TRBJ2-1; D unclear. The V gene lost 5 bases and the J gene lost 6 bases, with 17 bases spanning the gap. The CDR3 runs to 15 residues. The germline V gene encodes CDR1 MNHEY and CDR2 SVGEGT. CDR3 sequence: CASSLGGQQLNEQFF. In DNA form, the CDR3 reads TGTGCCAGCAGTCTCGGTGGGCAGCAACTCAATGAGCAGTTCTTC.

The sample holds one count of this clone. V gene TRBV13 combines with J gene TRBJ1-3; 7 positions match TRBD1. This CDR3 comprises 20 residues. Unmatched junction bases numbered 14, after V lost 0 bases and J lost 0 bases. CDR1 and CDR2 (germline): PRHDT, FYEKMQ (reference sequence). The CDR3 DNA sequence: TGTGCCAGCAGCTTAGGCCCGGGACAGTCAATATTATACTCTGGAAACACCATATATTTT. Residues: CASSLGPGQSILYSGNTIYF.

This clone turned up a few times. CDR3: CASSQVVMGLGGYTF. CDR3 nucleotide sequence: TGTGCCAGCAGCCAAGTGGTGATGGGGCTAGGGGGCTACACCTTC. The chain is built from TRBV4-2 and TRBJ1-2; maybe TRBD1 (5 bases). The CDR3 runs to 15 residues. The germline V and J ends were trimmed by 1 base and 8 bases, with 17 bases remaining between them. The germline V gene encodes CDR1 LGHNA and CDR2 YNFKEQ.

The CDR3 sequence: CASSSRDRRYEQYF. For the CDR3, the DNA is TGTGCCAGCAGCTCTCGGGACAGACGCTACGAGCAGTACTTC. The chain joins TRBV7-9 to TRBJ2-7; 7 nucleotides align to TRBD1. There are 14 residues in the CDR3. The V and J ends lost 4 bases and 3 bases, in that order; junction bases with no gene match: 6. Germline V gene sequence: CDR1 SEHNR, CDR2 FQNEAQ (reference sequence).

The V gene is TRBV15, the J gene TRBJ1-3; 7 nucleotides match TRBD1. Germline values: CDR1 LNHNV, CDR2 YYDKDF (reference sequence). The length of the CDR3 is 14 residues. V was clipped by 5 bases and J by 3 bases; unmatched bases: 4. The CDR3 DNA sequence: TGTGCCACCAGCGCAGGGGGAAGTGGAAACACCATATATTTT. Encoded protein: CATSAGGSGNTIYF.

The chain couples TRBV4-3 to TRBJ2-7, with 8 bases that match TRBD1. CDR3 size: 16 residues. J was trimmed by 0 bases and V by 1 base; bases with no gene match: 5. The germline V gene encodes CDR1 LGHNA and CDR2 YSLEER. Written as DNA, the CDR3 is TGCGCCAGCAGCCAAGGTCCGACAGGGGTCTCCTACGAGCAGTACTTC. Protein sequence: CASSQGPTGVSYEQYF.

V and J are TRBV6-2 or TRBV6-3 and TRBJ2-1, with D tentatively TRBD2 (6 bases). Germline V gives CDR1 MNHEY, CDR2 SVGEGT. The CDR3 loop spans 12 amino acids. Trimming took off 6 bases at V and 9 bases at J, with 12 bases between the two ends. The CDR3 is CASSGTPAEQFF. Written as DNA, the CDR3 is TGTGCCAGCAGCGGGACTCCGGCTGAGCAGTTCTTC.

The J gene is TRBJ1-2, the V gene TRBV5-4; 9 bases align to TRBD1. Germline CDR1 is SGHNT and CDR2 is YYREEE (reference sequence). CDR3 size: 12 residues. V shed 8 bases and J 6 bases; nucleotides not matched to a gene: 5. The CDR3 reads CASHRGPDGYTF. The CDR3 DNA reads TGTGCCAGTCACAGGGGGCCTGATGGCTACACCTTC.

The V and J genes are TRBV4-1 and TRBJ2-3, with 7 nucleotides matching TRBD1. In germline, CDR1 is MGHRA, CDR2 YSYEKL. The CDR3 is 16 amino acids. Trimming cost V 0 bases and J 5 bases; bases outside gene matches: 8. CDR3 region: CASSQEPRQGGDTQYF. CDR3 DNA: TGCGCCAGCAGCCAAGAGCCCCGACAGGGCGGAGATACGCAGTATTTT.

The chain recombines TRBV19 with TRBJ2-1; 7 bases align to TRBD1. Per the germline V gene, CDR1 is LNHDA and CDR2 is SQIVND (reference sequence). Trimming at V came to 7 bases and at J to 3 bases, leaving 12 bases not matched to a gene. This CDR3 has 16 residues. The CDR3 loop is CASKKTAGGFYNEQFF. The CDR3 nucleotides read TGTGCCAGTAAAAAGACGGCAGGGGGTTTCTACAATGAGCAGTTCTTC.

The J gene is TRBJ1-4, the V gene TRBV18, with 12 bases lining up with TRBD1. Germline V gives CDR1 KGHSH, CDR2 LQKENI. Germline trimming cut 3 bases from V and 8 bases from J; bases unmatched to any gene: 4. The CDR3 runs 15 residues. The CDR3 is CASSPGDRGREKLFF. The CDR3 DNA is TGTGCCAGCTCACCTGGGGACAGGGGGCGCGAAAAACTGTTTTTT.

The rearrangement uses TRBV5-5 and TRBJ2-1; D not resolved. This CDR3 is built from 11 residues. V was cut by 1 base and J by 8 bases, with 4 bases left in between. Germline lookup yields CDR1 SGHKS and CDR2 YYEKEE (reference sequence). The CDR3 DNA sequence: TGTGCCAGCAGCTTGACAGATGAGCAGTTCTTC. Translating it yields CASSLTDEQFF.

Worth noting for this clone: This sample also contains other DNA sequences that code for the same CDR3. The V call is TRBV3-1 (or the pseudogene TRBV3-2), the J call TRBJ1-1; no reliable D call. V lost 7 bases to trimming and J lost 1 base, with 7 bases between them. The CDR3 sequence is 12 residues long. Germline V gene sequence: CDR1 LGHDT, CDR2 YNNKEL (reference sequence). The CDR3 reads CASTGRNTEAFF. The CDR3 DNA sequence: TGTGCCAGCACGGGGAGGAACACTGAAGCTTTCTTT.

The genes are TRBV30 and TRBJ1-5; D gene unclear. CDR3 size: 13 residues. Germline lookup yields CDR1 GTSNPN and CDR2 SVGIG (reference sequence). The germline V and J ends were trimmed by 1 base and 3 bases, with 7 bases remaining between them. CDR3 protein: CAWSAKSNQPQHF. In DNA form, the CDR3 reads TGTGCCTGGAGTGCTAAATCCAATCAGCCCCAGCATTTT.